Described below is a single TCR beta chain sequence and its context. The antigen is undetermined. The data stem from a study of response to subunit inactivated influenza vaccine. Germline values: CDR1 DFQATT, CDR2 SNEGSKA (reference sequence). Trimming left V 0 bases short and J 6 bases short, with 18 bases between. The CDR3 sequence is 15 residues long. Findings and caveats of the study: Authors suggested few new T cells are recruited by each seasonal influenza vaccination.

One entry per CDR3 protein results from TCRdb running MiXCR on the RT-PCR reads. Counted here are fewer than 700,000 distinct CDR3 sequences, 10% to 15% occurring once; the ten biggest clones make up approximately 14%. The input for sequencing was PBMCs from blood, taken more than 35 days after vaccination. This TCR was recovered from a man aged 50-59 years who received an inactivated influenza vaccine. The rearrangement uses TRBV20-1 and TRBJ2-7; TRBD1 is a possible D gene (6 bases). CDR3 loop: CSARDSNRPRGEQYF. The DNA for the CDR3 is TGCAGTGCTAGAGATTCGAATAGGCCCAGGGGCGAGCAGTACTTC.